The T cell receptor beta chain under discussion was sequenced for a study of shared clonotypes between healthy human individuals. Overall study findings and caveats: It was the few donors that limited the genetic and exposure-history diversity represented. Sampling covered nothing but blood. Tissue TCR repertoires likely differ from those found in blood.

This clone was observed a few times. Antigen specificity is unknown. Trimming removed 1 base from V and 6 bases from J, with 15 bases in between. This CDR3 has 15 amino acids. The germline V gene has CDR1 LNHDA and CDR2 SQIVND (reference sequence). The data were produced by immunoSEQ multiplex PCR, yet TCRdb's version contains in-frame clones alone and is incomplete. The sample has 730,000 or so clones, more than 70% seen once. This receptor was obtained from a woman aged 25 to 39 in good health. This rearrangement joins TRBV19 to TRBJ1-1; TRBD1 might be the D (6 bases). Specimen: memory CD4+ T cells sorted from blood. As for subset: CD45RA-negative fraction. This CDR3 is CASSIVGGARAEAFF. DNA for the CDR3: TGTGCCAGTAGTATAGTCGGGGGCGCGAGGGCTGAAGCTTTCTTT.